Presented here are 17 T cell receptor beta chains from one specimen sequenced in a study of blood T cell repertoires in COVID-19. Using immunoSEQ multiplex PCR, the repertoire was profiled, and TCRdb retains in-frame clones only, with some absent. The profile shows 53,000 or so clones, approximately 80% of them singletons. Sequencing was done on a sample of peripheral blood. The receptors derive from a human donor in a cohort sampled during active COVID-19.

The V call is TRBV24-1, the J call TRBJ2-1; 7 bases are shared with TRBD1. Germline V lookup: CDR1 KGHDR, CDR2 SFDVKD. The CDR3 is 13 amino acids. V gave up 7 bases and J gave up 7 bases; unmatched junction bases: 6. CDR3 loop: CATSRTGGNEQFF. The DNA for the CDR3 is TGTGCCACCAGCCGGACAGGAGGAAATGAGCAGTTCTTC.

This clone was seen only a few times. CDR3 residues: CASSRAGSSSYNEQFF. The CDR3 DNA follows: TGTGCCAGCAGCCGAGCGGGCTCGAGCTCCTACAATGAGCAGTTCTTC. The chain uses TRBV3-1 (or the pseudogene TRBV3-2) and TRBJ2-1, with a possible D match to TRBD2 (6 bases). In germline, CDR1 is LGHDT, CDR2 YNNKEL (reference sequence). The length of the CDR3 is 16 residues. With 4 bases removed from V and 0 bases from J, the gap between germline ends came to 13 bases.

CDR3 sequence: CASSGTGSNEQFF. The CDR3 nucleotides are TGCGCCAGCAGCGGGACAGGGTCGAATGAGCAGTTCTTC. This sequence joins TRBV5-1 and TRBJ2-1; 9 bases are shared with TRBD1. This CDR3 is built from 13 residues. Looked up from germline, CDR1 is SGHRS and CDR2 is YFSETQ. The junction had 3 bases not matched to a gene; V was cut back by 4 bases and J by 7 bases.

The DNA for the CDR3 is TGTGCCAGCAGTTTGCGGGCCTTCTCCTACGAGCAGTACTTC. Its translation: CASSLRAFSYEQYF. The chain carries TRBV27 and TRBJ2-7; D possibly corresponds to TRBD2 (5 bases). The CDR3 covers 14 residues. Trimming cost V 3 bases and J 0 bases, with 9 bases left between them. Looked up from germline, CDR1 is MNHEY and CDR2 is SMNVEV (reference sequence).

This rearrangement joins TRBV28 to TRBJ2-7; no clear D gene. V was clipped by 7 bases and J by 4 bases, with 26 bases between them. Germline-derived CDR1 and CDR2 are MDHEN and SYDVKM. This CDR3 has 17 amino acids. DNA for the CDR3: TGTGCCAGCACCCCCTTCCCTCAGAACACCCTCTCGTACGAGCAGTACTTC. Translated, it gives CASTPFPQNTLSYEQYF.

The gene calls are TRBV4-3 and TRBJ1-1; D is ambiguous. Trimming cost V 2 bases and J 3 bases, with 4 bases left between them. The CDR3 has 12 amino acids. CDR1 and CDR2 (germline): LGHNA, YSLEER. The CDR3 is CASSQRDTEAFF. CDR3 DNA: TGCGCCAGCAGCCAACGAGACACTGAAGCTTTCTTT.

The rearrangement links TRBV6-6 to TRBJ2-6, with D possibly matching TRBD1 (5 bases). Germline V gives CDR1 MNHNY, CDR2 SVGAGI (reference sequence). The CDR3 is 15 residues long. The V end was cut by 4 bases, the J end by 2 bases, with 9 bases between. CDR3 amino acids: CASSLAGTGANVLTF. The CDR3 DNA follows: TGTGCCAGCAGTTTAGCAGGGACTGGGGCCAACGTCCTGACTTTC.

This chain joins TRBV2 and TRBJ2-1, with D tentatively TRBD2 (5 bases). The germline gives CDR1 SNHLY, CDR2 FYNNEI. This CDR3 spans 12 amino acids. CDR3 in DNA: TGTGCTGGAATAGCGCGCAACAATGAGCAGTTCTTC. Its translation is CAGIARNNEQFF.

This clone showed up many times. V usage is TRBV7-9 and J usage is TRBJ2-1; 8 bases agree with TRBD2. This CDR3 is 15 amino acids long. V dropped 3 bases and J dropped 3; count of bases not matched to a gene: 4. Looked up from germline, CDR1 is SEHNR and CDR2 is FQNEAQ (reference sequence). This CDR3 is CASSLAGLVYNEQFF. CDR3 coding DNA: TGTGCCAGCAGCTTGGCGGGACTAGTCTACAATGAGCAGTTCTTC.

V and J are TRBV9 and TRBJ2-1; possible D gene TRBD2, 6 bases. V was clipped by 2 bases and J by 2 bases, with 8 bases between them. Germline V gene data show CDR1 as SGDLS and CDR2 as YYNGEE. The CDR3 length is 14 residues. Here the CDR3 reads CASSVTGAYNEQFF. The CDR3 DNA reads as TGTGCCAGCAGCGTTACGGGGGCCTACAATGAGCAGTTCTTC.

This sequence joins TRBV10-3 and TRBJ1-1; a possible D gene is TRBD1 (6 bases). The CDR3 extends over 13 amino acids. With 5 bases removed from V and 4 bases from J, the gap between germline ends came to 11 bases. CDR1 ENHRY and CDR2 SYGVKD come from the germline V gene. CDR3 residues: CAISRQATTEAFF. Written as DNA, the CDR3 is TGTGCCATCAGTAGACAGGCGACCACTGAAGCTTTCTTT.

The genes are TRBV19 and TRBJ1-5, with TRBD1 identical over 9 bases. Germline V gene lookup returns CDR1 LNHDA and CDR2 SQIVND (reference sequence). The CDR3 consists of 16 residues. Unmatched junction bases numbered 14, after V lost 10 bases and J lost 4 bases. For the CDR3, the DNA is TGTGCCATTGAAACCCCGGGACAGGGTTATAATCAGCCCCAGCATTTT. Amino acids: CAIETPGQGYNQPQHF. Full variable domain (outside the CDR3, taken from reference TRBV19 and TRBJ1-5): DGGITQSPKYLFRKEGQNVTLSCEQNLNHDAMYWYRQDPGQGLRLIYYSQIVNDFQKGDIAEGYSVSREKKESFPLTVTSAQKNPTAFYLCAIETPGQGYNQPQHFGDGTRLSIL.

J is TRBJ2-7 and V is TRBV9; 7 nucleotides match TRBD2. Germline V gives CDR1 SGDLS, CDR2 YYNGEE. V lost 2 bases and J lost 6; bases outside the gene matches: 2. This CDR3 comprises 12 residues. The CDR3 loop reads CASSVASGEQYF. The CDR3 DNA sequence: TGTGCCAGCAGCGTTGCTAGCGGCGAGCAGTACTTC.

The rearrangement joins TRBV6-5 to TRBJ1-2; D gene ambiguous. The CDR3 consists of 13 residues. The V and J ends lost 0 bases and 6 bases respectively, with 8 bases between them. Germline V gene data show CDR1 as MNHEY and CDR2 as SVGAGI. CDR3 nucleotides: TGTGCCAGCAGTTACTCAGGGAGGCATGGCTACACCTTC. Its translation is CASSYSGRHGYTF.

The rearrangement links TRBV2 to TRBJ1-1; possibly TRBD1 for D (5 bases). The CDR3 totals 16 residues. Germline V CDR1 and CDR2: SNHLY, FYNNEI. The V end was cut by 6 bases, the J end by 11 bases, with 28 bases between. For the CDR3, the DNA is TGTGCCAGCAGAGGTCTGGAGGGGTTTAGCCTGGCAAGGGCTTTCTTT. Protein product: CASRGLEGFSLARAFF.

The chain combines TRBV19 with TRBJ1-2, with 7 positions matching TRBD1. This CDR3 contains 13 residues. With 5 bases clipped from V and 2 bases from J, the junction kept 2 bases outside the gene matches. Germline V gene data show CDR1 as LNHDA and CDR2 as SQIVND (reference sequence). The CDR3 region is CASSVTGNYGYTF. The CDR3 coding sequence is TGTGCCAGTAGTGTGACAGGGAACTATGGCTACACCTTC.

The chain couples TRBV18 to TRBJ2-1, with TRBD2 identical over 13 bases. Trimming cost V 2 bases and J 1 base; bases outside gene matches: 8. The germline gives CDR1 KGHSH, CDR2 LQKENI. The CDR3 spans 19 residues. The CDR3 is CASSPGGLAGDVSYNEQFF. The CDR3 nucleotides read TGTGCCAGCTCACCAGGCGGACTAGCGGGAGATGTATCCTACAATGAGCAGTTCTTC.